The rows below give T cell receptor beta chains drawn from one sample of a study of early T cells in non-severe SARS-CoV-2 infection. TCRdb independently ran MiXCR on the 5' RACE reads; one entry per CDR3 protein. The table lists 50,000 to 65,000 distinct CDR3 sequences, around 11% of them singletons. The sample consisted of whole blood, taken at baseline. These TCRs come from an adult who was a healthcare worker with PCR-confirmed SARS-CoV-2 infection or an uninfected control (not recorded which). Both conserved end residues are part of each CDR3. A D gene is named only where the DNA matches it firmly. Rows give clone size only sometimes, using once, few, many, or a class for an expanded clone.

V	J	size	D	length	CDR3	DNA
TRBV7-6	TRBJ1-1	few	NA	12	CASSSPPGEAFF	TGTGCCAGCAGCTCCCCGCCAGGTGAAGCTTTCTTT
TRBV6-6	TRBJ2-7	NA	TRBD1	14	CASRLDRGVYEQYF	TGTGCCAGCAGGCTAGACAGGGGGGTGTACGAGCAGTACTTC
TRBV7-8	TRBJ2-1	many	NA	16	CASSLTPVFSYNEQFF	TGTGCCAGCAGCTTGACTCCAGTCTTCTCCTACAATGAGCAGTTCTTC
TRBV20-1	TRBJ2-3	NA	TRBD2	14	CSASSGAITDTQYF	TGCAGTGCCTCCAGCGGGGCCATCACAGATACGCAGTATTTT
TRBV29-1	TRBJ2-1	few	TRBD2	11	CSAGLAYEQFF	TGCAGCGCCGGACTAGCCTATGAGCAGTTCTTC
TRBV5-1	TRBJ2-1	NA	TRBD2	17	CASSLASGGLPYNEQFF	TGCGCCAGCAGCTTGGCCAGCGGGGGGCTACCCTACAATGAGCAGTTCTTC
TRBV29-1	TRBJ2-7	few	NA	12	CSVEAGSYEQYF	TGCAGCGTTGAAGCCGGTAGCTACGAGCAGTACTTC
TRBV9	TRBJ2-7	NA	NA	15	CASSVAPGSASEQYF	TGTGCCAGCAGCGTAGCCCCAGGGTCTGCGAGCGAGCAGTACTTC
TRBV4-3	TRBJ2-7	NA	NA	13	CASSQDPLYEQYF	TGCGCCAGCAGCCAAGACCCTCTGTACGAGCAGTACTTC
TRBV27	TRBJ2-2	many	NA	17	CASSLGWGRDSTGELFF	TGTGCCAGCAGTTTAGGTTGGGGGCGCGATTCGACCGGGGAGCTGTTTTTT
TRBV9	TRBJ1-4	few	TRBD1	14	CASSERQGNEKLFF	TGTGCCAGCAGCGAACGACAGGGGAATGAAAAACTGTTTTTT
TRBV27	TRBJ1-5	NA	NA	17	CASSEKGWGNSGQPQHF	TGTGCCAGCAGTGAAAAAGGTTGGGGGAACTCCGGGCAGCCCCAGCATTTT
TRBV20-1	TRBJ1-5	few	NA	12	CSARGRDRVQHF	TGCAGTGCTAGAGGCCGGGACCGCGTGCAGCATTTT
TRBV29-1	TRBJ1-4	many	TRBD1	12	CSVGRQGAKLFF	TGCAGCGTTGGCCGACAGGGGGCCAAACTGTTTTTT
TRBV11-2	TRBJ1-1	NA	NA	16	CASSQWGGELDTEAFF	TGTGCCAGCAGCCAGTGGGGAGGGGAATTGGACACTGAAGCTTTCTTT
TRBV12-3/TRBV12-4	TRBJ1-1	few	TRBD1	14	CASSLGQANTEAFF	TGTGCCAGCAGCCTGGGACAGGCGAACACTGAAGCTTTCTTT
TRBV27	TRBJ2-3	NA	TRBD2	15	CASRTAGGLADTQYF	TGTGCCAGCAGGACGGCGGGGGGGCTTGCAGATACGCAGTATTTT
TRBV3-1	TRBJ2-7	NA	NA	13	CASSQDRSYEQYF	TGTGCCAGCAGCCAAGATCGCAGCTACGAGCAGTACTTC
TRBV20-1	TRBJ2-2	NA	NA	13	CSARDQGFGELFF	TGCAGTGCTAGAGATCAAGGCTTCGGGGAGCTGTTTTTT
TRBV29-1	TRBJ1-2	few	NA	14	CSVGWGIEAYGYTF	TGCAGCGTTGGGTGGGGGATTGAGGCCTATGGCTACACCTTC
TRBV29-1	TRBJ1-3	many	NA	15	CSVGTREAGENTIYF	TGCAGCGTTGGGACCCGGGAGGCCGGAGAAAACACCATATATTTT
TRBV30	TRBJ2-2	NA	NA	15	CAWSGGAKNTGELFF	TGTGCCTGGAGTGGCGGGGCGAAAAACACCGGGGAGCTGTTTTTT
TRBV6-2/TRBV6-3	TRBJ2-1	few	TRBD2	12	CASRPGGNEQFF	TGTGCCAGCAGGCCGGGGGGAAATGAGCAGTTCTTT
TRBV9	TRBJ2-7	few	NA	16	CASSPRGGALSYEQYF	TGTGCCAGCAGCCCACGAGGGGGGGCCCTCTCCTACGAGCAGTACTTC
TRBV12-3/TRBV12-4	TRBJ1-2	many	NA	12	CASSLGARSYTF	TGTGCCAGCAGTTTGGGGGCTCGGAGCTACACCTTC
TRBV27	TRBJ2-7	once	NA	15	CASSSVSRREDEQYF	TGTGCCAGCAGTTCGGTTTCACGGCGTGAAGACGAGCAGTACTTC
TRBV19	TRBJ2-3	once	TRBD2	20	CASSIELGLAGVSSTDTQYF	TGTGCCAGTAGTATAGAACTGGGACTAGCGGGGGTCTCTAGCACAGATACGCAGTATTTT
TRBV7-2	TRBJ2-4	few	NA	18	CASSLSRGGIIAKNIQYF	TGTGCCAGCAGCTTAAGCAGGGGTGGGATCATAGCCAAAAACATTCAGTACTTC
TRBV30	TRBJ2-5	many	NA	13	CAWSVTRQETQYF	TGTGCCTGGAGTGTAACCAGGCAAGAGACCCAGTACTTC
TRBV3-1	TRBJ1-6	NA	NA	15	CASRGAPVYNSPLHF	TGTGCCTCGAGGGGGGCCCCGGTCTATAATTCACCCCTCCACTTT
TRBV6-5	TRBJ1-1	NA	NA	13	CASSNRQRTEAFF	TGTGCCAGCAGTAATCGACAGAGGACTGAAGCTTTCTTT
TRBV3-1	TRBJ2-3	many	NA	17	CASSPRKIGGGTDTQYF	TGTGCCAGCAGCCCCCGCAAGATAGGAGGGGGCACAGATACGCAGTATTTT
TRBV6-1	TRBJ2-3	many	NA	15	CASSEGWNPLDTQYF	TGTGCCAGCAGTGAAGGATGGAACCCCCTAGATACGCAGTATTTT
TRBV20-1	TRBJ2-1	NA	NA	14	CSARPLPGAAEQFF	TGCAGTGCTAGACCCCTTCCGGGGGCCGCTGAGCAGTTCTTC
TRBV5-4	TRBJ2-1	many	TRBD1	14	CASSPRTGGIEQFF	TGTGCCAGCAGCCCTAGGACAGGGGGTATTGAGCAGTTCTTC
TRBV5-6	TRBJ1-5	NA	TRBD1	15	CASTLTGLRDQPQHF	TGTGCCAGCACCCTGACAGGGCTCCGCGATCAGCCCCAGCATTTT
TRBV5-1	TRBJ2-7	few	NA	11	CASSLRGIQYF	TGCGCCAGCAGCTTGCGGGGGATCCAGTACTTC
TRBV30	TRBJ1-4	few	TRBD1	14	CAWSPGQGNEKLFF	TGTGCCTGGAGTCCGGGACAGGGTAATGAAAAACTGTTTTTT
TRBV6-2/TRBV6-3	TRBJ2-7	NA	TRBD1	13	CASSDRGIHEQYF	TGTGCCAGCTCAGACAGGGGCATTCACGAGCAGTACTTC
TRBV6-6	TRBJ2-1	NA	NA	13	CASSYRWGDEQFF	TGTGCCAGCAGTTACAGATGGGGTGATGAGCAGTTCTTC
TRBV4-3	TRBJ2-3	few	NA	14	CASSQVSATDTQYF	TGCGCCAGCAGCCAAGTGTCGGCCACAGATACGCAGTATTTT